This T cell receptor beta chain was recovered during a study of Graves' ophthalmopathy and Graves' hyperthyroidism. Whole-study context: There was a collection of peripheral blood at initial diagnosis, before any treatment.

Amplification from RNA transcripts yielded the TCR beta CDR3 regions. First-round RT-PCR used HTBI primers; second-round multiplex PCR followed. TCRdb re-called the multiplex PCR reads through MiXCR, storing one row per CDR3 protein. The data contain about 400,000 distinct CDR3 sequences, over 15% of them singletons. Someone took the PBMCs out of 10 ml of fresh peripheral blood. This clonotype was seen many times. This clonotype was obtained from a woman in her late teens or twenties with stable Graves' hyperthyroidism. Sequenced material: peripheral blood.

This chain's CDR3 is CASSGDRGTEAFF. DNA for the CDR3: TGTGCCAGTAGTGGGGACAGGGGCACTGAAGCTTTCTTT. This rearrangement joins TRBV19 to TRBJ1-1; 10 bases line up with TRBD1. Germline trimming cut 5 bases from V and 4 bases from J; bases unmatched to any gene: 1. The V gene's germline CDR1 is LNHDA and CDR2 SQIVND (reference sequence). This CDR3 has 13 amino acids.